The clone carrying this TCR beta chain occurred once. The antigen remains unidentified. Produced via immunoSEQ multiplex PCR; TCRdb's table is partial and in-frame only. The sample lists under 150,000 clones; 70% to 90% were seen once. These data belong to a study of T cell responses to AZD1222 COVID-19 vaccine. Findings of the study overall: Donors were mostly white British, more females; clonal diversity possibly underestimated.

Trimming stripped 5 bases from V and 3 bases from J, with 16 bases between. Germline lookup yields CDR1 PRHDT and CDR2 FYEKMQ (reference sequence). CDR3 length equals 16 residues. This clonotype originated in an adult in good health. The specimen was peripheral blood, collected on day 0 of AZD1222 vaccination. The gene calls are TRBV13 and TRBJ1-4; weak D call: TRBD1 (5 bases). CDR3 region: CASSRQGALSNEKLFF. CDR3 in DNA: TGTGCCAGCAGCCGGCAGGGAGCCTTGTCTAATGAAAAACTGTTTTTT.